The clone carrying this T cell receptor (beta chain) was recorded a few times. As originally analysed: Amplified reference gene primers provided the basis for estimating nucleated cell counts. Clones were sequenced by immunoSEQ multiplex PCR, and TCRdb holds only the in-frame ones, with some missing. Clonal size and the V and J genes are those of that table, whereas D and trimming came from the DNA. Of hundreds of thousands of clones detected, approximately 85% appear once; the ten largest clones hold 5.1%. These data are taken from a study of blood T cell repertoires in COVID-19. At the level of the study: Samples of COVID-19 (acute and convalescent) were obtained from the United States, Italy and Spain.

V shed 6 bases and J 10 bases; nucleotides not matched to a gene: 9. The CDR3 is made up of 14 amino acids. CDR1 and CDR2 (germline): MDHEN, SYDVKM. The clonotype was recovered from a man aged 50 to 59 with active or convalescent COVID-19. Source material: peripheral blood. The chain combines TRBV28 with TRBJ1-6, with TRBD1 matching over 7 bases. Written as DNA, the CDR3 is TGTGCCAGCAGGCACCCAGGGGGTCGGTCACCCCTCCACTTT. Residues: CASRHPGGRSPLHF.